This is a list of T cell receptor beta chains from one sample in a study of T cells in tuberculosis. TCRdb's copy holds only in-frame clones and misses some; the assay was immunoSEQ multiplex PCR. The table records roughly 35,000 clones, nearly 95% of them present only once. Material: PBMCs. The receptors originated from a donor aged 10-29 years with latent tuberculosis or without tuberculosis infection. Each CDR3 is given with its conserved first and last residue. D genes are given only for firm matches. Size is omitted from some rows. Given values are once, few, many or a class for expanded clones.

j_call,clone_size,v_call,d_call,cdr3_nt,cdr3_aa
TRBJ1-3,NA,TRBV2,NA,TGTGCCAGCAGCGCCGACCGACTTGAACCGTCTGGAAACACCATATATTTT,CASSADRLEPSGNTIYF
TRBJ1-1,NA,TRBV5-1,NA,TGCGCCAGCAGCCCGGTGGGGGAAGCGGGGACTGAAGCTTTCTTT,CASSPVGEAGTEAFF
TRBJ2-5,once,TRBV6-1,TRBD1,TGTGCCAGCAGTGTAGGGGGCCCCGAGGGGGAGACCCAGTACTTC,CASSVGGPEGETQYF
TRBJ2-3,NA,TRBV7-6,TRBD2,TGTGCCACCCGGGGGGACACAGATACGCAGTATTTT,CATRGDTDTQYF
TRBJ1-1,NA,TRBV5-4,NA,TGTGCCAGCAGCTTCGAGCTGATGAACACTGAAGCTTTCTTT,CASSFELMNTEAFF
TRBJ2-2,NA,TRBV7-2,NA,TGTGCCAGCAGTACGTACCAAGCCAGGGAGCTGTTTTTT,CASSTYQARELFF
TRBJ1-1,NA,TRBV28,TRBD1,TGTGCCAACTCCGGACAGGGCACTGAAGCTTTCTTT,CANSGQGTEAFF
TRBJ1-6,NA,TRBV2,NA,TGTGCCAGCAGTTACAGGGATAATTCACCCCTCCACTTT,CASSYRDNSPLHF
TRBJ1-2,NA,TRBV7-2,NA,TGTGCCAGCAGCTTAGCCAGGGAGGGCTATGGCTACACCTTC,CASSLAREGYGYTF
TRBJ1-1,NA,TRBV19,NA,TGTGCCAGTAGGACCACAGGGTTTACGAACACTGAAGCTTTCTTT,CASRTTGFTNTEAFF
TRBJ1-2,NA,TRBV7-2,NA,TGTGCCAGCAGCTTAGACCGGATACGGAGGGGACTCAAATTTGGCTACACCTTC,CASSLDRIRRGLKFGYTF
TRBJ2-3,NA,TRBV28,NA,TGTGCCAGCAGTTTCGTAACAGCCGGCACAGATACGCAGTATTTT,CASSFVTAGTDTQYF
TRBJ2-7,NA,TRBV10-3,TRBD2,TGTGCCATCAGTGGTAGCGGGGGGGTCTACGAGCAGTACTTC,CAISGSGGVYEQYF
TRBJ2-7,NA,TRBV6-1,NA,TGTGCCAGCAGCGACCGGGACTGGTCCTACGAGCAGTACTTC,CASSDRDWSYEQYF
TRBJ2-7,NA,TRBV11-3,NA,TGTGCCAGCAGCGACAGATGGGGAGGCTCCCGCGAGCAGTACTTC,CASSDRWGGSREQYF
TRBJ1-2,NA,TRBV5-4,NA,TGTGCCAGCACCGGGACAACCATCCCTTATGGCTACACCTTC,CASTGTTIPYGYTF